The 21 T cell receptor beta chains listed next were all sequenced from one sample in a study of identical twins. In TCRdb, the 5' RACE reads were re-called with MiXCR into one record per CDR3 protein. The sample records fewer than 900,000 distinct CDR3 sequences, 18% being singletons. These data were also reused for a study on T cells expressing NK-cell markers.

The sample was PBMCs. The origin of the receptors is a woman under 30 in good health.

The chain has TRBV7-8 and TRBJ2-5, with D perhaps TRBD1 or TRBD2 (5 bases each). This CDR3 region has 14 residues. Germline V gene data show CDR1 as SGHVS and CDR2 as FQNEAQ. The V end was cut by 3 bases, the J end by 5 bases, with 13 bases between. CDR3 in DNA: TGTGCCAGCAGCTTCGGGACCATGCGGGAGACCCAGTACTTC. Translated, it gives CASSFGTMRETQYF.

This sequence joins TRBV10-3 and TRBJ2-7; no firm D call. Germline CDR1 ENHRY, CDR2 SYGVKD. Trimming took off 8 bases at V and 3 bases at J, with 14 bases between the two ends. This CDR3 spans 13 amino acids. CDR3 loop: CAIRPTRNYEQYF. The CDR3 nucleotides are TGTGCCATCCGCCCTACGCGGAACTACGAGCAGTACTTC.

The chain couples TRBV6-1 to TRBJ2-2; the match to TRBD2 covers 7 bases. The V and J ends lost 7 bases and 7 bases, in that order; junction bases with no gene match: 9. This CDR3 comprises 14 residues. Germline assignment: CDR1 MNHNS and CDR2 SASEGT. The CDR3 nucleotides read TGTGCCAGCAATCCGGGGGGAGGCCTCGGGGAGCTGTTTTTT. Amino acids: CASNPGGGLGELFF.

This clonotype was detected only a few times. The V and J genes are TRBV7-8 and TRBJ2-1; the match to TRBD2 covers 12 bases. This CDR3 spans 14 amino acids. J was trimmed by 8 bases and V by 5 bases; bases with no gene match: 4. The germline V gene encodes CDR1 SGHVS and CDR2 FQNEAQ. For the CDR3, the DNA is TGTGCCAGCAGCGAGACTAGCGGGAGAGATGAGCAGTTCTTC. Translating gives CASSETSGRDEQFF.

The chain joins TRBV29-1 to TRBJ2-3, with 12 bases aligning to TRBD2. CDR3 length: 16 residues. Per the germline V gene, CDR1 is SQVTM and CDR2 is ANQGSEA. Trimming took 8 bases from V and 2 from J; bases not matched to a gene: 11. DNA for the CDR3: TGCAGCAGTGGACTAGCGGGATGCCGGGACACAGATACGCAGTATTTT. The encoded protein is CSSGLAGCRDTDTQYF.

This clonotype was seen more than once but under ten times. V and J are TRBV30 and TRBJ2-1, with a possible D match to TRBD1 (5 bases). CDR3 length equals 15 residues. In germline, CDR1 is GTSNPN, CDR2 SVGIG (reference sequence). Between the trimmed V and J ends, which lost 2 bases and 3 bases, there was a span of 14 bases. The CDR3 here is CAWSRQKDLYNEQFF. CDR3 DNA sequence: TGTGCCTGGAGTCGACAGAAGGACCTCTACAATGAGCAGTTCTTC.

This clonotype showed up just a few times. The gene calls are TRBV27 and TRBJ1-4; D perhaps matches TRBD1 (6 bases). CDR3 size: 14 residues. CDR1 and CDR2 (germline): MNHEY, SMNVEV (reference sequence). The ends were cut back, 2 bases at V and 4 bases at J, with 8 bases in the middle. DNA of the CDR3: TGTGCCAGCAGTTTAACAGGGAGTAATGAAAAACTGTTTTTT. It specifies CASSLTGSNEKLFF.

Ten or more counts support this clonotype. The chain is built from TRBV5-1 and TRBJ2-2; 11 bases match TRBD1. Germline V gives CDR1 SGHRS, CDR2 YFSETQ. The CDR3 is 16 amino acids. After removal of 3 bases from V and 1 base from J, the junction contained 2 bases not matched to a gene. CDR3 sequence (DNA): TGCGCCAGCAGCTGGACAGGGGGCCGGAACACCGGGGAGCTGTTTTTT. Protein: CASSWTGGRNTGELFF. The entire variable domain, with the rest obtained from reference TRBV5-1 and TRBJ2-2, is as follows: KAGVTQTPRYLIKTRGQQVTLSCSPISGHRSVSWYQQTPGQGLQFLFEYFSETQRNKGNFPGRFSGRQFSNSRSEMNVSTLELGDSALYLCASSWTGGRNTGELFFGEGSRLTVL.

The chain combines TRBV5-8 with TRBJ1-1; maybe TRBD1 (6 bases). Germline V lookup: CDR1 SGHTS, CDR2 YDEGEE. The CDR3 has 13 amino acids. V dropped 4 bases and J dropped 6 bases, with 13 bases sitting between them. CDR3: CASSRDRRAEAFF. CDR3 nucleotide sequence: TGTGCCAGCAGCCGCGACAGGAGGGCTGAAGCTTTCTTT.

Many counts were recorded for this clonotype. CDR3 sequence reads: CAWSLQSDTEAFF. DNA of the CDR3: TGTGCCTGGAGCCTACAGTCGGACACTGAAGCTTTCTTT. The chain has TRBV30 and TRBJ1-1, with no clear D. Germline values: CDR1 GTSNPN, CDR2 SVGIG (reference sequence). V lost 3 bases and J lost 3, with 11 bases in between. CDR3 length: 13 residues.

The chain has TRBV27 and TRBJ2-3; no clear D. Germline V gene lookup returns CDR1 MNHEY and CDR2 SMNVEV (reference sequence). The CDR3 totals 14 residues. The V gene lost 5 bases and the J gene lost 2 bases, with 11 bases spanning the gap. CDR3 residues: CASSLLTATDTQYF. The DNA of the CDR3 is TGTGCCAGCAGTCTTTTAACGGCCACAGATACGCAGTATTTT.

The chain links TRBV20-1 to TRBJ1-5, with D uncertain. The CDR3 is 13 amino acids. The V and J ends lost 6 bases and 3 bases respectively, with 12 bases between them. Germline values: CDR1 DFQATT, CDR2 SNEGSKA (reference sequence). The CDR3 region is CSALADHNQPQHF. The CDR3 DNA reads TGCAGTGCCCTTGCCGACCACAATCAGCCCCAGCATTTT.

The chain is built from TRBV12-3 or TRBV12-4 and TRBJ1-1; 10 bases map to TRBD1. V shed 6 bases, J shed 9 bases, and the junction held 7 bases outside the gene matches. CDR3 length: 13 amino acids. The CDR3 reads CASRETGGAKAFF. The CDR3 DNA is TGTGCCAGCAGAGAGACAGGGGGCGCGAAAGCTTTCTTT.

This clonotype was recorded many times. The rearrangement links TRBV6-5 to TRBJ1-6; possible D gene TRBD1, 5 bases. Germline lookup yields CDR1 MNHEY and CDR2 SVGAGI. The CDR3 sequence is 16 residues long. V was clipped by 1 base and J by 7 bases, with 14 bases between them. CDR3 sequence: CASSYFAGRGNSPLHF. The CDR3 DNA reads as TGTGCCAGCAGTTACTTCGCAGGGCGGGGAAATTCACCCCTCCACTTT.

V is TRBV7-9 and J is TRBJ2-1; 9 bases fit TRBD2. The V gene end was trimmed by 5 bases and the J gene end by 1 base; junction bases not matched to a gene: 6. The CDR3 consists of 16 residues. Germline V gene sequence: CDR1 SEHNR, CDR2 FQNEAQ (reference sequence). The CDR3 region has the DNA TGTGCCAGCAGCCAAGAAGCGGGGGGTTCCTACAATGAGCAGTTCTTC. Translation: CASSQEAGGSYNEQFF.

DNA of the CDR3: TGCAGTGCTAGAGCCCCGGGACTAGCGTTGAATGAGCAGTTCTTC. This encodes CSARAPGLALNEQFF. This chain uses TRBV20-1 with TRBJ2-1; 10 nucleotides agree with TRBD2. Germline CDR1 and CDR2: DFQATT and SNEGSKA (reference sequence). The CDR3 consists of 15 residues. The V segment lost 1 base and the J segment 7 bases; nucleotides outside the gene matches: 7.

This clonotype was seen a few times. Sequence at one end of the junction differs from germline and may be a read error. V and J are TRBV7-7 and TRBJ1-1; 11 nucleotides align to TRBD1. Germline CDR1 is SSHAT and CDR2 is FNYEAQ (reference sequence). This CDR3 comprises 17 residues. CDR3 nucleotide sequence: TGTGCTAGCAGCTCGGAATCGGGACAGGGGGAGTTGACTGAAGCTTTCTTT. Its translation: CASSSESGQGELTEAFF.

The chain couples TRBV5-1 to TRBJ1-1; unclear D gene. This CDR3 comprises 14 residues. Deletions cut 4 bases from V and 4 bases from J, with 14 bases between. Germline-derived CDR1 and CDR2 are SGHRS and YFSETQ. The CDR3 bases are TGCGCCAGCAGCCCAGGACCCCGGACCACTGAAGCTTTCTTT. It codes for CASSPGPRTTEAFF.

The chain uses TRBV4-2 and TRBJ2-1; 10 nucleotides align to TRBD2. Germline V gene data show CDR1 as LGHNA and CDR2 as YNFKEQ. V dropped 1 base and J dropped 9; count of bases not matched to a gene: 9. This CDR3 is 16 amino acids long. The CDR3 DNA follows: TGTGCCAGCAGCCAAGCCGCGCTAGCGGGAGTAAGTGAGCAGTTCTTC. This sequence encodes CASSQAALAGVSEQFF.

Remarks on this clonotype: Germline is not matched at one junction end, which may reflect a read error. V and J are TRBV6-1 and TRBJ1-5; 9 nucleotides line up with TRBD1. The CDR3 totals 14 residues. CDR1 is MNHNS, CDR2 SASEGT, per germline. CDR3 DNA: TGTGCCAGCAGCCCGGGACAGGGCAGTCAGACCCAGCATTTT. Translation gives CASSPGQGSQTQHF.

This clonotype was detected a few times. The rearrangement uses TRBV4-3 and TRBJ2-3; 7 nucleotides match TRBD2. Germline CDR1 and CDR2: LGHNA and YSLEER. The CDR3 has 15 residues. V lost 2 bases to trimming and J lost 8 bases; unmatched junction nucleotides: 10. The chain's CDR3 is CASSQWREGPTTQYF. The CDR3 nucleotides read TGCGCCAGCAGCCAATGGAGGGAGGGTCCCACTACGCAGTATTTT.